The next 12 T cell receptor beta chains were all read from a single sample in a study of blood T cell repertoires in COVID-19. TCRdb's table, derived via immunoSEQ multiplex PCR, lists solely in-frame clones and lacks some. The table shows about 170,000 clones, with approximately 90% occurring only once. The sample comprised peripheral blood. The receptors derive from a man in his fifties who had recovered from COVID-19.

The J gene is TRBJ2-1, the V gene TRBV4-3; possible D gene TRBD2, 6 bases. V lost 4 bases to trimming and J lost 4 bases, with 14 bases between them. The CDR3 totals 15 residues. The germline CDR1 and CDR2 sequences are LGHNA and YSLEER. For the CDR3, the DNA is TGCGCCAGCAGCCGAGACCCTCGGGGGTACAATGAGCAGTTCTTC. Amino acids: CASSRDPRGYNEQFF.

This clone has just a few counts. The chain couples TRBV4-2 to TRBJ1-1, with D perhaps matching TRBD1 (6 bases). The ends were cut back, 4 bases at V and 5 bases at J, with 17 bases in the middle. This CDR3 is built from 15 residues. The germline V gene encodes CDR1 LGHNA and CDR2 YNFKEQ. The CDR3 sequence: CASSPGVTGSTEAFF. DNA of the CDR3: TGTGCCAGCAGCCCTGGGGTTACAGGGAGTACTGAAGCTTTCTTT.

For this clone: Within the sample, other DNA sequences also encode this same CDR3. The gene calls are TRBV18 and TRBJ1-1, with a weak D call TRBD1 (6 bases). Germline assignment: CDR1 KGHSH and CDR2 LQKENI. This CDR3 contains 13 residues. V was cut by 5 bases and J by 2 bases, with 9 bases left in between. CDR3 in amino acids: CASSRTDNTEAFF. Written as DNA, the CDR3 is TGTGCCAGCTCAAGGACAGATAACACTGAAGCTTTCTTT.

This clone has a single count. The V and J genes are TRBV19 and TRBJ2-7; 11 nucleotides match TRBD1. Per the germline V gene, CDR1 is LNHDA and CDR2 is SQIVND (reference sequence). Unmatched junction bases numbered 5, after V lost 5 bases and J lost 2 bases. The length of the CDR3 is 15 residues. The CDR3 loop is CASSPGQGGTYEQYF. The CDR3 DNA is TGTGCCAGTAGTCCGGGACAGGGGGGGACCTACGAGCAGTACTTC.

The J gene is TRBJ2-5, the V gene TRBV19; 7 positions match TRBD1. Germline values: CDR1 LNHDA, CDR2 SQIVND (reference sequence). V was clipped by 3 bases and J by 1 base; unmatched bases: 8. The CDR3 totals 16 residues. The CDR3 DNA sequence: TGTGCCAGTAGTATGAGGCCAGGGGGTCCCCAAGAGACCCAGTACTTC. It yields the protein CASSMRPGGPQETQYF.

There are a few counts of this clone. The rearrangement links TRBV5-4 to TRBJ2-7; TRBD1 might be the D (6 bases). The V gene lost 3 bases and the J gene lost 5 bases, with 18 bases spanning the gap. Germline values: CDR1 SGHNT, CDR2 YYREEE (reference sequence). This CDR3 spans 15 amino acids. The CDR3 region is CASSSDRNFRHEQYV. CDR3 sequence (DNA): TGTGCCAGCAGCTCCGACAGGAATTTTCGGCACGAGCAGTACGTC.

This clone showed up just a few times. This chain uses TRBV7-6 with TRBJ2-2, with D unclear. With 5 bases removed from V and 1 base from J, the gap between germline ends came to 5 bases. This CDR3 spans 13 amino acids. Germline CDR1 is SGHVS and CDR2 is FNYEAQ. CDR3 residues: CASSPRNTGELFF. The DNA for the CDR3 is TGTGCCAGCAGCCCCAGGAACACCGGGGAGCTGTTTTTT. Based on the CDR3 plus reference TRBV7-6 and TRBJ2-2, the full variable domain is GAGVSQSPRYKVTKRGQDVALRCDPISGHVSLYWYRQALGQGPEFLTYFNYEAQQDKSGLPNDRFSAERPEGSISTLTIQRTEQRDSAMYRCASSPRNTGELFFGEGSRLTVL.

The sample holds one count of this clone. The chain uses TRBV7-2 and TRBJ1-2; maybe TRBD1 (5 bases). The CDR3 covers 14 residues. Germline V CDR1 and CDR2: SGHTA, FQGNSA. Trimming took 1 base from V and 5 from J, leaving 11 bases between them. CDR3 sequence reads: CASSLGQGQYGYTF. Here the CDR3 DNA reads TGTGCCAGCAGCTTAGGGCAGGGCCAATATGGCTACACCTTC.

This clone was picked up a small number of times. V is TRBV5-1 and J is TRBJ2-3, with D unresolved. The germline V gene encodes CDR1 SGHRS and CDR2 YFSETQ. CDR3 length: 13 residues. Trimming removed 4 bases from V and 6 bases from J, with 12 bases in between. This CDR3 reads CASSENAGDTQYF. The CDR3 nucleotides are TGCGCCAGCAGCGAAAATGCCGGGGATACGCAGTATTTT.

The rearrangement links TRBV7-9 to TRBJ1-5; D uncertain. V lost 1 base and J 5 bases, leaving 9 bases between the germline ends. This CDR3 is built from 14 residues. In germline, CDR1 is SEHNR, CDR2 FQNEAQ (reference sequence). The CDR3 sequence: CASSLGGIDQPQHF. DNA for the CDR3: TGTGCCAGCAGCTTAGGAGGGATAGATCAGCCCCAGCATTTT.

The chain combines TRBV5-8 with TRBJ1-5, with TRBD1 as a possible D gene (5 bases). CDR1 is SGHTS, CDR2 YDEGEE, per germline. V lost 4 bases to trimming and J lost 4 bases, with 15 bases between them. This CDR3 spans 15 amino acids. For the CDR3, the DNA is TGTGCCAGCAGCCCGGGGCACGGGAGGAATCAGCCCCAGCATTTT. Its translation is CASSPGHGRNQPQHF.

This chain connects TRBV2 to TRBJ1-6; tentatively, D is TRBD1 (5 bases). Germline V gene sequence: CDR1 SNHLY, CDR2 FYNNEI. The CDR3 spans 14 residues. Trimming stripped 6 bases from V and 6 bases from J, with 12 bases between. The CDR3 DNA reads as TGTGCCAGCAGGATAGACAGACCTAATTCACCCCTCCACTTT. Its translation: CASRIDRPNSPLHF.